This T cell receptor (beta chain) derives from a study of blood T cell repertoires in COVID-19. In the original workflow: By means of reference gene primer amplification, nucleated cell counts were estimated. Clones were sequenced by immunoSEQ multiplex PCR, and TCRdb holds only the in-frame ones, with some missing. D and trimming were read from the DNA, whereas the V and J calls and clone size are those reported in that table. Here the sample spans about half a million clones, roughly 88% being singletons. The V gene lost 3 bases and the J gene lost 2 bases, with 24 bases spanning the gap. The germline gives CDR1 LNHDA, CDR2 SQIVND (reference sequence). CDR3 length: 19 amino acids.

The sample taken for sequencing was peripheral blood. The sequence derives from a human donor in a cohort sampled during active COVID-19. The chain links TRBV19 to TRBJ2-3; D is possibly TRBD2 (5 bases). The CDR3: CASSISGSMILGNTDTQYF. CDR3 DNA sequence: TGTGCCAGTAGTATTTCGGGCAGTATGATTCTCGGGAACACAGATACGCAGTATTTT.